This T cell receptor (beta chain) was identified during a study of cytomegalovirus exposure and HLA in healthy donors. Study-level results: In a later analysis, a missense DCLRE1C variant was linked to TCR beta V- and J-gene trimming. Being indistinguishable, some V segments were excluded, TRBV6-2 and TRBV6-3 among them. The majority of TCR sequences were rare, yet some public TCRs appeared in many donors.

The CDR3 extends over 16 amino acids. V trimming: 4 bases; J trimming: 4 bases; junction bases outside the gene matches: 10. CDR1 is MDHEN and CDR2 is SYDVKM in the germline V gene. Notes on this clone: Antigen unknown.

PCR employed 60 Vbeta and 13 Jbeta primers. Sequencing was performed with immunoSEQ multiplex PCR; in TCRdb, only in-frame clones are kept and a portion is missing. The table includes 150,000 or so clones, around three quarters detected once. Sequenced: PBMCs. This chain links TRBV28 with TRBJ1-3; 7 nucleotides match TRBD1. This clonotype originated in a woman aged 30 to 39 in good health and CMV-seronegative. CDR3 nucleotide sequence: TGTGCCAGCAGTTCACATCGCGACAGGGTGGGAAACACCATATATTTT. Translating gives CASSSHRDRVGNTIYF.